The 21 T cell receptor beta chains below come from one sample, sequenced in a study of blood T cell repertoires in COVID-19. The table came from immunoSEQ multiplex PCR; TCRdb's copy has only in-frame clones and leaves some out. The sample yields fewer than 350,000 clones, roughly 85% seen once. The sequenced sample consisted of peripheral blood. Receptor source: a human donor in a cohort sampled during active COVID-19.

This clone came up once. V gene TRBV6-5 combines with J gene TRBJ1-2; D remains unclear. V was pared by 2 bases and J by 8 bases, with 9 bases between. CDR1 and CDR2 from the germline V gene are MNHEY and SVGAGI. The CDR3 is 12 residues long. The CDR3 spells CASSYPAGGYTF. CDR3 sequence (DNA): TGTGCCAGCAGTTACCCGGCAGGCGGCTACACCTTC.

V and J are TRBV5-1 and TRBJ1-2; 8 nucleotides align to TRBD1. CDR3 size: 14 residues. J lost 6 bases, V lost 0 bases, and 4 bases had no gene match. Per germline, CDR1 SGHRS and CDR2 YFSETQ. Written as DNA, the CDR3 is TGCGCCAGCAGCTTGGGGGCAGGGGGCGATGGCTACACCTTC. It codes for CASSLGAGGDGYTF.

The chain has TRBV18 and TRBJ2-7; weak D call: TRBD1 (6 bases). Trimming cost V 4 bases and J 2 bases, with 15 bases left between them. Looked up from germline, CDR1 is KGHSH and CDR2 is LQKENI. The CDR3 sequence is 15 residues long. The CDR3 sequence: CASSRTPGQTYEQYF. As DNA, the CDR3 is TGTGCCAGCTCACGGACGCCGGGACAAACCTACGAGCAGTACTTC.

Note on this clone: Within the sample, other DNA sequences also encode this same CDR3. CDR3 region: CASSFSRGNTEAFF. CDR3 in DNA: TGTGCCAGCAGCTTCTCCCGGGGGAACACTGAAGCTTTCTTT. The chain combines TRBV5-5 with TRBJ1-1, with D uncertain. CDR1 is SGHKS, CDR2 YYEKEE, per germline (reference sequence). V lost 2 bases and J 1 base, leaving 9 bases between the germline ends. The CDR3 has 14 amino acids.

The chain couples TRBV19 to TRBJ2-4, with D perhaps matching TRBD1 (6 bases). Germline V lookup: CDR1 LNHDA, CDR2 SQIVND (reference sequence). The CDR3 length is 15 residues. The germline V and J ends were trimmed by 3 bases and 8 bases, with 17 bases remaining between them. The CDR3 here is CASSILEGGRHIQYF. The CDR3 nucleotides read TGTGCCAGTAGTATCCTGGAAGGGGGTCGGCACATTCAGTACTTC.

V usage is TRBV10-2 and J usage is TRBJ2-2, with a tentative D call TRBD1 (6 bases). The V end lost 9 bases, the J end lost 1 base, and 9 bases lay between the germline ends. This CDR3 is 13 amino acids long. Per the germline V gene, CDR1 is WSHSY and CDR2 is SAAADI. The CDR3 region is CASKQGNTGELFF. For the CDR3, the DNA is TGCGCCAGTAAACAGGGGAACACCGGGGAGCTGTTTTTT.

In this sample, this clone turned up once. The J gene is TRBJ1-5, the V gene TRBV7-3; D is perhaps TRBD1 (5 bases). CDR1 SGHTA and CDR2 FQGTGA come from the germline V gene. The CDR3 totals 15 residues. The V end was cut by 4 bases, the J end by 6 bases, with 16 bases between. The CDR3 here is CASSSDGGNGQPQHF. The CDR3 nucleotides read TGTGCCAGCAGCTCGGATGGGGGGAATGGTCAGCCCCAGCATTTT.

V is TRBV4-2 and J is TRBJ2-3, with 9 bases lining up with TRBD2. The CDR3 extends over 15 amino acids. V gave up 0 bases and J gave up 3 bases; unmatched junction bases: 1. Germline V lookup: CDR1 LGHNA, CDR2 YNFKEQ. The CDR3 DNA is TGTGCCAGCAGCCAAGAGACTAGCGGAACAGATACGCAGTATTTT. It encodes CASSQETSGTDTQYF.

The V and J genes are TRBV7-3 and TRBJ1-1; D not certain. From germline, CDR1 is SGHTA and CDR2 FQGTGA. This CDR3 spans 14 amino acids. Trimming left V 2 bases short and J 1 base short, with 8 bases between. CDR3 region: CASSLQHRNTEAFF. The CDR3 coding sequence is TGTGCCAGCAGCTTACAACACCGGAACACTGAAGCTTTCTTT. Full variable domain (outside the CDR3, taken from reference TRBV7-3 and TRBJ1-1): GAGVSQTPSNKVTEKGKYVELRCDPISGHTALYWYRQSLGQGPEFLIYFQGTGAADDSGLPNDRFFAVRPEGSVSTLKIQRTERGDSAVYLCASSLQHRNTEAFFGQGTRLTVV.

CDR3 sequence reads: CASSVGPAGNTGELFF. CDR3 nucleotides: TGTGCCAGCAGCGTAGGACCAGCGGGGAACACCGGGGAGCTGTTTTTT. The chain carries TRBV9 and TRBJ2-2; D possibly corresponds to TRBD2 (6 bases). The CDR3 contains 16 residues. CDR1 SGDLS and CDR2 YYNGEE come from the germline V gene. Deletions cut 0 bases from V and 1 base from J, with 10 bases between.

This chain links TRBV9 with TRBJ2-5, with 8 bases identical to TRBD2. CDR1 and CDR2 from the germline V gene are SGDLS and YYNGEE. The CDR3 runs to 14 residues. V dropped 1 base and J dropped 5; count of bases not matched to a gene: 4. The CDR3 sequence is CASSVSSGAETQYF. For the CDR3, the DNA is TGTGCCAGCAGCGTAAGTAGCGGGGCTGAGACCCAGTACTTC.

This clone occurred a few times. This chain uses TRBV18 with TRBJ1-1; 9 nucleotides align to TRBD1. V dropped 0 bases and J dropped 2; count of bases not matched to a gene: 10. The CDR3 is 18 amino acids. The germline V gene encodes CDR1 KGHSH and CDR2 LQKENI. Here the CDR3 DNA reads TGTGCCAGCTCACCACCTGGACAGGGGAGGGGATTAAACACTGAAGCTTTCTTT. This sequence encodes CASSPPGQGRGLNTEAFF.

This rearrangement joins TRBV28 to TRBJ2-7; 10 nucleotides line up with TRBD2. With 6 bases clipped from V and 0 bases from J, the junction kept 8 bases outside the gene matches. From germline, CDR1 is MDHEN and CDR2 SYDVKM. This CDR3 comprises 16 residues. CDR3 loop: CASRGFGLADSYEQYF. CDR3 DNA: TGTGCCAGCAGGGGTTTCGGACTAGCGGACTCCTACGAGCAGTACTTC.

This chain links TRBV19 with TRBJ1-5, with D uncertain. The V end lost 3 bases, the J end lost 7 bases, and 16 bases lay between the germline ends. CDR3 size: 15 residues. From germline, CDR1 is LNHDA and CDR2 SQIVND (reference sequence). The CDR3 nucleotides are TGTGCCAGTAGTATGGAGGCACGCTCTTGGCAGCCCCAGCATTTT. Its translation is CASSMEARSWQPQHF. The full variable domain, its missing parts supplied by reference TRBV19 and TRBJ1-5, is DGGITQSPKYLFRKEGQNVTLSCEQNLNHDAMYWYRQDPGQGLRLIYYSQIVNDFQKGDIAEGYSVSREKKESFPLTVTSAQKNPTAFYLCASSMEARSWQPQHFGDGTRLSIL.

The CDR3 sequence: CASSPSGSGEKLFF. In nucleotides, the CDR3 is TGTGCCAGCTCACCCTCAGGGTCGGGTGAAAAACTGTTTTTT. This chain links TRBV18 with TRBJ1-4, with D possibly matching TRBD1 (5 bases). The CDR3 covers 14 residues. Trimming left V 3 bases short and J 7 bases short, with 12 bases between. Germline V lookup: CDR1 KGHSH, CDR2 LQKENI.

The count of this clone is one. The CDR3 DNA reads TGTGCCAGTCAGTGGTGGACTGAAGCTTTCTTT. Its protein is CASQWWTEAFF. The genes are TRBV6-5 and TRBJ1-1; the D is unclear. CDR3 length: 11 residues. V lost 9 bases and J lost 5, with 10 bases in between. Germline values: CDR1 MNHEY, CDR2 SVGAGI.

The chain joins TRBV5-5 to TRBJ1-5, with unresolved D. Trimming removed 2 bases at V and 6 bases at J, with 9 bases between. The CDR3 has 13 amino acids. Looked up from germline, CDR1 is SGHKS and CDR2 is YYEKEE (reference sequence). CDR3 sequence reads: CASSFGPLQPQHF. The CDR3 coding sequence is TGTGCCAGCAGCTTCGGTCCCCTTCAGCCCCAGCATTTT.

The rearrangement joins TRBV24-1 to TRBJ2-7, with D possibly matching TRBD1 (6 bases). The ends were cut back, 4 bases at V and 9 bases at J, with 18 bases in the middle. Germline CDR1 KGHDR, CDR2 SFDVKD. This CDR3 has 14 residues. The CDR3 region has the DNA TGTGCCACCAGTGACGCCGGACAGTTCCTAAGGCAGTACTTC. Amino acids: CATSDAGQFLRQYF.

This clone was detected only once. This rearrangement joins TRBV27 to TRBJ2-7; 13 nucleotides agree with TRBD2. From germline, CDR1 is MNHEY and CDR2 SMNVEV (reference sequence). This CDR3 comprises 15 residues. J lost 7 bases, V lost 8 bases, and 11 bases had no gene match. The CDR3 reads CASARPGLAGNEQYF. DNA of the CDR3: TGTGCCAGCGCTAGACCGGGACTAGCGGGGAATGAGCAGTACTTC.

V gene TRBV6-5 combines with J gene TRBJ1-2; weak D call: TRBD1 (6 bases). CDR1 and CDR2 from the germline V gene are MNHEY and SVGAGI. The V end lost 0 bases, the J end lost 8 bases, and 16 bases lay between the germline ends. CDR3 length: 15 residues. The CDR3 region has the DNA TGTGCCAGCAGTTACTCGAGGAGACAGGAGCGCGGCTACACCTTC. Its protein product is CASSYSRRQERGYTF.

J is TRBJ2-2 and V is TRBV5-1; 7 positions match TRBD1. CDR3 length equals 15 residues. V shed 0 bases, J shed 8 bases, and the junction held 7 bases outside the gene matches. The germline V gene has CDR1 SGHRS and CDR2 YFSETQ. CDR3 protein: CASSLVDRERGELFF. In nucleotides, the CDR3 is TGCGCCAGCAGCTTGGTTGACAGGGAGAGGGGGGAGCTGTTTTTT.